This TCR beta chain is from a study of blood T cell repertoires in COVID-19. About the research overall: There were acute and convalescent COVID-19 samples, and they came from the United States, Italy and Spain. T cells, B-cell-depleted T cells, or PBMCs supplied cDNA or gDNA.

CDR1 is LNHDA and CDR2 is SQIVND in the germline V gene (reference sequence). The CDR3 runs to 14 residues. V shed 5 bases, J shed 7 bases, and the junction held 10 bases outside the gene matches. Study processing details: Estimates of nucleated cell counts were drawn from the amplification of reference gene primers. Method: immunoSEQ multiplex PCR; TCRdb's copy keeps in-frame clones and lacks some. That table furnishes V, J and clone size, whereas the DNA furnished D and trimming. The repertoire holds approximately 190,000 clones, with around four fifths as singletons. This clone has just a few counts.

The origin of this receptor is a human donor in a cohort sampled during active COVID-19. The J gene is TRBJ1-1, the V gene TRBV19; 7 bases map to TRBD1. The source material was peripheral blood. Here the CDR3 reads CASSPQGGLNEAFF. The CDR3 DNA is TGTGCCAGTAGTCCTCAAGGGGGCTTGAATGAAGCTTTCTTT. The complete variable domain, with remaining parts taken from reference TRBV19 and TRBJ1-1, reads DGGITQSPKYLFRKEGQNVTLSCEQNLNHDAMYWYRQDPGQGLRLIYYSQIVNDFQKGDIAEGYSVSREKKESFPLTVTSAQKNPTAFYLCASSPQGGLNEAFFGQGTRLTVV.